Each of the 30 T cell receptor beta chains below was sequenced from the same sample in a study of Graves' ophthalmopathy and Graves' hyperthyroidism. Amplification of TCR beta CDR3 regions used RNA transcripts. First-round RT-PCR with HTBI primers preceded a second-round multiplex PCR. MiXCR, applied by TCRdb to the multiplex PCR reads, yields one record per CDR3 protein. The sample has around 660,000 distinct CDR3 sequences, about 40% seen once. Specimen: peripheral blood. The receptor source for this set is an adult man with Graves' ophthalmopathy.

This clonotype was seen ten or more times. V and J are TRBV24-1 and TRBJ2-5, with 9 positions matching TRBD2. CDR3 length equals 17 residues. Germline V CDR1 and CDR2: KGHDR, SFDVKD. V shed 1 base and J 0 bases; nucleotides not matched to a gene: 5. CDR3: CATSDFSTSGYQETQYF. The CDR3 nucleotides are TGTGCCACCAGTGATTTTTCGACTAGCGGATACCAAGAGACCCAGTACTTC.

The chain combines TRBV29-1 with TRBJ2-7; 7 positions match TRBD2. Germline V gene lookup returns CDR1 SQVTM and CDR2 ANQGSEA. J was trimmed by 4 bases and V by 8 bases; bases with no gene match: 8. The CDR3 contains 12 residues. CDR3 sequence: CSFAGAWYEQYF. The CDR3 bases are TGCAGCTTTGCGGGAGCCTGGTACGAGCAGTACTTC.

This clonotype was recorded many times. The V call is TRBV6-6, the J call TRBJ1-1; unclear D gene. Per the germline V gene, CDR1 is MNHNY and CDR2 is SVGAGI (reference sequence). Trimming shortened V by 0 bases and J by 4 bases, and 0 bases separated the two germline ends. The CDR3 is 11 residues long. The CDR3 coding sequence is TGTGCCAGCAGTTACTCCACTGAAGCTTTCTTT. As protein: CASSYSTEAFF.

There are a few counts of this clonotype. V usage is TRBV15 and J usage is TRBJ2-5, with D unresolved. The assigned J gene may be wrong: the sequence end matches TRBJ2-4 better. This CDR3 is built from 14 residues. Looked up from germline, CDR1 is LNHNV and CDR2 is YYDKDF (reference sequence). In nucleotides, the CDR3 is TGTGCCACCAGCAGAGTGGTAGCCAAAAACATTCAGTACTTC. Protein: CATSRVVAKNIQYF.

This clonotype was seen at least ten times. The chain carries TRBV14 and TRBJ2-5; D is unresolved. Deletions cut 3 bases from V and 5 bases from J, with 10 bases between. The CDR3 is 13 residues long. Germline V gene sequence: CDR1 SGHDN, CDR2 FVKESK. The CDR3 sequence: CASSQMGWETQYF. The CDR3, as DNA: TGTGCCAGCAGCCAGATGGGATGGGAGACCCAGTACTTC.

This clonotype was seen many times. The CDR3 region has the DNA TGCAGCGTTAACGTGGGAGACGAGCAGTACTTC. Translation: CSVNVGDEQYF. The chain carries TRBV29-1 and TRBJ2-7; weak D call: TRBD2 (5 bases). This CDR3 region has 11 residues. The germline V and J ends were trimmed by 5 bases and 5 bases, with 10 bases remaining between them. CDR1 SQVTM and CDR2 ANQGSEA come from the germline V gene.

The chain links TRBV9 to TRBJ1-1; 8 bases are a match to TRBD1. Germline trimming cut 4 bases from V and 4 bases from J; bases unmatched to any gene: 3. Germline CDR1 reads SGDLS; CDR2 reads YYNGEE. The CDR3 contains 13 residues. CDR3 residues: CASSWTGLTEAFF. CDR3 bases: TGTGCCAGCAGCTGGACAGGGCTCACTGAAGCTTTCTTT.

This clonotype was recorded a few times. The gene calls are TRBV19 and TRBJ1-5, with D possibly being TRBD1 (5 bases). This CDR3 spans 13 amino acids. Trimming removed 3 bases from V and 6 bases from J, with 9 bases in between. Germline V gene data show CDR1 as LNHDA and CDR2 as SQIVND (reference sequence). This CDR3 reads CASSMGGGQPQHF. DNA of the CDR3: TGTGCCAGTAGTATGGGGGGGGGTCAGCCCCAGCATTTT. The complete variable domain, with remaining parts taken from reference TRBV19 and TRBJ1-5, reads DGGITQSPKYLFRKEGQNVTLSCEQNLNHDAMYWYRQDPGQGLRLIYYSQIVNDFQKGDIAEGYSVSREKKESFPLTVTSAQKNPTAFYLCASSMGGGQPQHFGDGTRLSIL.

In its sample, this clonotype was seen a few times. The chain employs TRBV7-3 and TRBJ2-7; D possibly matches TRBD1 or TRBD2 (6 bases each). Per germline, CDR1 SGHTA and CDR2 FQGTGA. Trimming took 3 bases from V and 4 from J, leaving 13 bases between them. The length of the CDR3 is 14 residues. Here the CDR3 reads CASSLSGAGYEQYF. The CDR3 coding sequence is TGTGCCAGCAGCTTGTCGGGGGCTGGGTACGAGCAGTACTTC.

This rearrangement joins TRBV7-9 to TRBJ2-7; TRBD1 matches at 8 bases. Germline lookup yields CDR1 SEHNR and CDR2 FQNEAQ (reference sequence). The trim removed 7 bases at V and 2 bases at J, leaving 4 bases unmatched. There are 13 residues in the CDR3. The DNA for the CDR3 is TGTGCCAGCAAAACGGGACAGGCCTACGAGCAGTACTTC. As protein: CASKTGQAYEQYF.

This chain uses TRBV5-1 with TRBJ1-4; D gene ambiguous. This CDR3 region has 15 residues. The germline gives CDR1 SGHRS, CDR2 YFSETQ. Trimming took 0 bases from V and 7 from J, leaving 13 bases between them. The CDR3 spells CASSLAGRNTEKLFF. CDR3 bases: TGCGCCAGCAGCTTGGCCGGGCGGAACACTGAAAAACTGTTTTTT.

The genes are TRBV19 and TRBJ2-5; no reliable D call. CDR1 LNHDA and CDR2 SQIVND come from the germline V gene (reference sequence). The CDR3 loop spans 13 amino acids. Trimming stripped 2 bases from V and 2 bases from J, with 6 bases between. The CDR3 region has the DNA TGTGCCAGTAGTATACGGATTCAAGAGACCCAGTACTTC. It specifies CASSIRIQETQYF.

This clonotype was observed a few times. J is TRBJ2-2 and V is TRBV5-1, with D possibly matching TRBD1 (5 bases). Between the trimmed V and J ends, which lost 1 base and 3 bases, there was a span of 13 bases. The germline V gene encodes CDR1 SGHRS and CDR2 YFSETQ. The CDR3 runs 16 residues. The CDR3 DNA sequence: TGCGCCAGCAGCTTGCGAGACAGCAAATACACCGGGGAGCTGTTTTTT. This translates into CASSLRDSKYTGELFF.

This clonotype has at least ten counts. The chain employs TRBV19 and TRBJ1-2, with a tentative D call TRBD1 (5 bases). Germline V gene sequence: CDR1 LNHDA, CDR2 SQIVND (reference sequence). The V and J ends lost 8 bases and 4 bases respectively, with 8 bases between them. The CDR3 extends over 11 amino acids. CDR3 DNA: TGTGCCAGTGGGGACTTCTATGGCTACACCTTC. Translation gives CASGDFYGYTF.

The sample holds many counts of this clonotype. In nucleotides, the CDR3 is TGTGCCAGTAGTATGGCTGCGGGAGCGGTAGAGACCCAGTACTTC. It encodes CASSMAAGAVETQYF. The V call is TRBV19, the J call TRBJ2-5, with 7 bases lining up with TRBD2. V was clipped by 3 bases and J by 4 bases; unmatched bases: 8. Germline assignment: CDR1 LNHDA and CDR2 SQIVND (reference sequence). This CDR3 region has 15 residues. Based on the CDR3 plus reference TRBV19 and TRBJ2-5, the full variable domain is DGGITQSPKYLFRKEGQNVTLSCEQNLNHDAMYWYRQDPGQGLRLIYYSQIVNDFQKGDIAEGYSVSREKKESFPLTVTSAQKNPTAFYLCASSMAAGAVETQYFGPGTRLLVL.

The CDR3 loop is CAIRGAGELFF. CDR3 bases: TGTGCCATCAGGGGGGCCGGGGAGCTGTTTTTT. The chain carries TRBV10-3 and TRBJ2-2; D tentatively reads TRBD1 or TRBD2 (5 bases each). Germline V CDR1 and CDR2: ENHRY, SYGVKD. Trimming cost V 6 bases and J 6 bases, with 5 bases left between them. The CDR3 length is 11 residues.

In its sample, this clonotype was seen a few times. The chain recombines TRBV30 with TRBJ1-6; the match to TRBD1 covers 7 bases. Looked up from germline, CDR1 is GTSNPN and CDR2 is SVGIG (reference sequence). V lost 4 bases and J lost 12; bases outside the gene matches: 12. The CDR3 runs 14 residues. The CDR3 protein is CAWNGWPGGEPLHF. In nucleotides, the CDR3 is TGTGCCTGGAATGGGTGGCCAGGGGGGGAACCCCTCCACTTT.

This clonotype showed up many times. V usage is TRBV11-3 and J usage is TRBJ2-5; 13 bases map to TRBD2. This CDR3 is 16 amino acids long. Trimming cost V 5 bases and J 5 bases; bases outside gene matches: 8. The germline CDR1 and CDR2 sequences are SGHNT and YENEEA. CDR3 region: CASSPWTSGSQETQYF. CDR3 sequence (DNA): TGTGCCAGCAGCCCTTGGACTAGCGGGAGTCAGGAGACCCAGTACTTC.

This clonotype showed up just a few times. V is TRBV4-3 and J is TRBJ2-2; D may be TRBD1 (5 bases). Between the trimmed V and J ends, which lost 0 bases and 7 bases, there was a span of 12 bases. In germline, CDR1 is LGHNA, CDR2 YSLEER. The CDR3 has 15 amino acids. CDR3 in amino acids: CASSQEPGFGGELFF. The DNA for the CDR3 is TGCGCCAGCAGCCAAGAACCAGGGTTTGGCGGGGAGCTGTTTTTT.

This clonotype was seen many times. The chain employs TRBV7-8 and TRBJ1-1; D call uncertain. This CDR3 has 13 residues. Germline V lookup: CDR1 SGHVS, CDR2 FQNEAQ. Trimming pared 8 bases from V and 2 bases from J, leaving 12 bases between. The CDR3 coding sequence is TGTGCCAGCCGTGCGTCTTTCAACACTGAAGCTTTCTTT. Translation: CASRASFNTEAFF.

The J gene is TRBJ2-3, the V gene TRBV5-1; 7 nucleotides match TRBD1. CDR3 length equals 15 residues. J lost 5 bases, V lost 6 bases, and 12 bases had no gene match. Germline V gives CDR1 SGHRS, CDR2 YFSETQ. This chain's CDR3 is CASKLTGDLIDTQYF. DNA of the CDR3: TGCGCCAGCAAGTTAACAGGGGATCTGATAGATACGCAGTATTTT.

The sample holds a few counts of this clonotype. One end of the junction does not line up with germline, which may come from a read error. V usage is TRBV10-3 and J usage is TRBJ2-6; D not certain. The CDR3 contains 14 residues. Germline CDR1 ENHRY, CDR2 SYGVKD. The CDR3 sequence: CASSYPVGANVLTF. CDR3 DNA: TGTGCCAGCAGTTACCCCGTTGGGGCCAACGTCCTGACTTTC.

Note on this clonotype: Because it lacks the conserved phenylalanine or tryptophan at the end, this CDR3 is likely a read error. The CDR3 nucleotides are TGTGCCAGCAGTAAGACAGGGGAACAAGAGACCCAGTACCTC. Translated: CASSKTGEQETQYL. J is TRBJ2-5 and V is TRBV9, with 8 bases matching TRBD1. The germline V gene has CDR1 SGDLS and CDR2 YYNGEE. V gave up 5 bases and J gave up 2 bases; unmatched junction bases: 5. This CDR3 spans 14 amino acids.

This clonotype was seen repeatedly, ten times or more. The rearrangement joins TRBV10-3 to TRBJ2-7, with TRBD1 identical over 8 bases. With 5 bases clipped from V and 7 bases from J, the junction kept 19 bases outside the gene matches. CDR1 is ENHRY, CDR2 SYGVKD, per germline. This CDR3 spans 17 amino acids. Written as DNA, the CDR3 is TGTGCCATCAGTCGCGGGGTTGGAGGGCAGGGGGCTGAAGAGCAGTACTTC. It translates to CAISRGVGGQGAEEQYF.

A word on this clonotype: The junction does not match germline at one end; this may be a read error. The chain links TRBV10-3 to TRBJ1-2; the D gene is possibly TRBD1 (6 bases). From germline, CDR1 is ENHRY and CDR2 SYGVKD. CDR3 size: 16 residues. The CDR3 loop reads CASSESDRDTNYGYTF. CDR3 DNA: TGTGCCAGCAGTGAGTCGGACCGGGACACGAACTACGGCTACACCTTC.

The chain joins TRBV7-2 to TRBJ1-1; D is ambiguous. In germline, CDR1 is SGHTA, CDR2 FQGNSA. The CDR3 covers 14 residues. Deletions cut 5 bases from V and 0 bases from J, with 10 bases between. In DNA form, the CDR3 reads TGTGCCAGCAGCCGTGACATACTGAACACTGAAGCTTTCTTT. Translating it yields CASSRDILNTEAFF.

The chain joins TRBV29-1 to TRBJ2-7; TRBD2 might be the D (5 bases). Trimming took 7 bases from V and 5 from J, leaving 18 bases between them. The CDR3 contains 13 residues. Per the germline V gene, CDR1 is SQVTM and CDR2 is ANQGSEA. In DNA, the CDR3 is TGCAGCGCCACGGGCCCGGTGGGAGACGAGCAGTACTTC. It encodes CSATGPVGDEQYF.

CDR3 region: CAISSPPAGLIIGYTF. The CDR3 region has the DNA TGTGCCATCAGCTCACCACCTGCAGGGTTAATTATTGGCTACACCTTC. The chain is built from TRBV10-3 and TRBJ1-2; tentative D call: TRBD1 (5 bases). The CDR3 extends over 16 amino acids. Between the trimmed V and J ends, which lost 6 bases and 7 bases, there was a span of 24 bases. Germline CDR1 and CDR2: ENHRY and SYGVKD.

At least ten counts were recorded for this clonotype. The rearrangement links TRBV29-1 to TRBJ1-4; TRBD1 is a possible D gene (5 bases). The CDR3 loop spans 14 amino acids. Germline V lookup: CDR1 SQVTM, CDR2 ANQGSEA. V gave up 1 base and J gave up 5 bases, with 11 bases separating them. CDR3 nucleotide sequence: TGCAGCGTTGAAGGAGGGGAGGAGAATGAAAAACTGTTTTTT. Residues: CSVEGGEENEKLFF.

This clonotype was counted between two and nine times. J is TRBJ1-2 and V is TRBV9, with 10 bases aligning to TRBD1. V was clipped by 4 bases and J by 4 bases; unmatched bases: 4. Germline lookup yields CDR1 SGDLS and CDR2 YYNGEE. The CDR3 loop spans 14 amino acids. In DNA form, the CDR3 reads TGTGCCAGCAGCCAGAGACAGGGGGCCTATGGCTACACCTTC. Its translation: CASSQRQGAYGYTF.